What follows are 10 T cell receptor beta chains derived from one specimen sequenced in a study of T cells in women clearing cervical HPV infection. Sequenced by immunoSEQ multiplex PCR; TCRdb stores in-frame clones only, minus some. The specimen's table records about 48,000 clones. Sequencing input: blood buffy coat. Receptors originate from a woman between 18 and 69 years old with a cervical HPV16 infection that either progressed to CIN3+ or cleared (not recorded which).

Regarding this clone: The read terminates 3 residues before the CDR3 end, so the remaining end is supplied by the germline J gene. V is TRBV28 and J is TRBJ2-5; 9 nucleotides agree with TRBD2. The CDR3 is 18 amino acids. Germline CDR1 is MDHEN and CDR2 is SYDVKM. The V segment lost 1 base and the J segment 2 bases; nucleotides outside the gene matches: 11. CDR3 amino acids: CASSLSSGRKVAQETQYF. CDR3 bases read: TGTGCCAGCAGTTTATCGAGCGGGAGGAAGGTAGCGCAAGAGACC.

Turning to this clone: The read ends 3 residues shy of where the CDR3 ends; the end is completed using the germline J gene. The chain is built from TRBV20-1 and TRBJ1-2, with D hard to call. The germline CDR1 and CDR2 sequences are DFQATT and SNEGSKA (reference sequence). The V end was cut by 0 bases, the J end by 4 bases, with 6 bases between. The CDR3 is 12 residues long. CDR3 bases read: TGCAGTGCTAGAGATGAGGGCTATGGC. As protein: CSARDEGYG. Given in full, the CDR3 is CSARDEGYGYTF.

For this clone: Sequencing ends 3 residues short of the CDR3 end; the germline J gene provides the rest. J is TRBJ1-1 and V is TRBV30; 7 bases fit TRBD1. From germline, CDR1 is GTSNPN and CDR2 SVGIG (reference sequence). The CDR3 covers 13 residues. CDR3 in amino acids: CAWRETGDREAFF. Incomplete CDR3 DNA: TGTGCCTGGAGAGAGACGGGGGACAGAGAA.

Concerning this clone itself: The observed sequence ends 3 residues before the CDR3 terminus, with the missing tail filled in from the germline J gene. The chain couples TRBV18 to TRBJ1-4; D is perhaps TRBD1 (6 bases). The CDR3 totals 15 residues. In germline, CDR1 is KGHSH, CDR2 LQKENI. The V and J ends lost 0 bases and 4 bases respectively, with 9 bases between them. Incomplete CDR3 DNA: TGTGCCAGCTCACCACCGGGGGCAGTTAATGAAAAA. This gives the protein CASSPPGAVNEK. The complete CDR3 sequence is CASSPPGAVNEKLFF.

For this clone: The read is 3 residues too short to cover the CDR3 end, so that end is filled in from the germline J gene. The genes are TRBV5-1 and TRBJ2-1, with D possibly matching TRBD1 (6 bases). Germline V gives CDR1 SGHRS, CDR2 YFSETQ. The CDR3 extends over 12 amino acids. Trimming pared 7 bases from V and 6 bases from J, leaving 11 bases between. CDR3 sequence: CASGDTGNEQFF. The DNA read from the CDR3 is TGCGCCAGCGGGGACACGGGCAATGAG.

This chain's CDR3 is CASRYGLSSYEQYF. Partial CDR3 DNA: TGTGCCAGCAGATACGGGTTGAGCTCCTACGAG. The V and J genes are TRBV7-2 and TRBJ2-7; D ambiguous. Read data end 3 residues before the CDR3 end; the end is taken from the germline J gene. The CDR3 contains 14 residues. V lost 6 bases, J lost 0 bases, and 12 bases lay in between. Germline V gene data show CDR1 as SGHTA and CDR2 as FQGNSA.

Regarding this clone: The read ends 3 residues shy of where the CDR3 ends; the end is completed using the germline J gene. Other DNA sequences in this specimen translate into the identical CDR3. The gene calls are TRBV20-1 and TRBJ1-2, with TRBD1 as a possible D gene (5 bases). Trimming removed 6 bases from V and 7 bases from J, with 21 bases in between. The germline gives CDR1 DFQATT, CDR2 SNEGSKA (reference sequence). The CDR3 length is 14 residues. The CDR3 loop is CSAPPGGNFVGYTF. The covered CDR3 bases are TGCAGTGCGCCCCCCGGGGGAAATTTTGTTGGC.

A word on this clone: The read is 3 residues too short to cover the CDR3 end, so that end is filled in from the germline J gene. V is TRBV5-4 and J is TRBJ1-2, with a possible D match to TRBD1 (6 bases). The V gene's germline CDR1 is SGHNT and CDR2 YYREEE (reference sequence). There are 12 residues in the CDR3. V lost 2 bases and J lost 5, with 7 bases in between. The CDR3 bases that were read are TGTGCCAGCAGCTTCGGACAGTATGGC. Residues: CASSFGQYG. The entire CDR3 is CASSFGQYGYTF.

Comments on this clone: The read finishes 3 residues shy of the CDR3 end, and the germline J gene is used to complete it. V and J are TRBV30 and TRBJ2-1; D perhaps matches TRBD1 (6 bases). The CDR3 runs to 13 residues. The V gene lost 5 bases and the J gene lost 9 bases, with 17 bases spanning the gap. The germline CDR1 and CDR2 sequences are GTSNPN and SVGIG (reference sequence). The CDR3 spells CAWGRRVGGEQFF. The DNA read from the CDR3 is TGTGCCTGGGGCCGGCGGGTAGGGGGTGAG.

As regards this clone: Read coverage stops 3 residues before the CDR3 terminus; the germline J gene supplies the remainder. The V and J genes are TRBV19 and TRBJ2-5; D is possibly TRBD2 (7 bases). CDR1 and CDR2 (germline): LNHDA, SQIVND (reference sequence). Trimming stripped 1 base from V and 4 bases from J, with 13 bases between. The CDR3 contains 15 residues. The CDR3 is CASSIASGGRETQYF. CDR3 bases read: TGTGCCAGTAGTATAGCCTCGGGGGGCCGAGAGACC.